This T cell receptor (beta chain) was obtained from a study of blood T cell dynamics during melanoma immunotherapy. Background on the study: First-line therapy was either pembrolizumab or nivolumab with ipilimumab for metastatic melanoma.

The germline V gene has CDR1 ENHRY and CDR2 SYGVKD. This CDR3 has 15 residues. Trimming removed 4 bases from V and 0 bases from J, with 13 bases in between. Measured with immunoSEQ multiplex PCR; TCRdb has only the in-frame clones, and not every one. The table has around 3,400 clones, about nine tenths seen once. Stated time point: pre-treatment baseline. Response was assessed by RECIST 1.1 at 12 weeks, except a couple of rapid progressors. Patients with prior systemic cancer treatment, concomitant immunosuppressants, or other active malignancies were excluded. This chain links TRBV10-3 with TRBJ2-7; D remains ambiguous. The sample in question was effector memory CD8+ T cells from blood, obtained from a patient treated with checkpoint blockade. The clonotype was recovered from a human donor with melanoma. The CDR3 loop reads CAISVVSVISYEQYF. For the CDR3, the DNA is TGTGCCATCAGTGTTGTCAGCGTCATCTCCTACGAGCAGTACTTC.